This passage covers 24 T cell receptor beta chains from one sample sequenced in a study of shared clonotypes between healthy human individuals. The repertoire was sequenced with immunoSEQ multiplex PCR; TCRdb's copy has only in-frame clones and lacks some. The table records about 960,000 clones, roughly 72% of them present only once. Sequencing was performed on memory CD4+ T cells sorted from blood. Subset: CD45RA-negative fraction. These receptors were collected from a man in his late teens or twenties in good health.

J is TRBJ2-7 and V is TRBV30; TRBD1 agrees at 7 bases. The CDR3 is 15 amino acids. With 1 base clipped from V and 2 bases from J, the junction kept 8 bases outside the gene matches. CDR1 is GTSNPN, CDR2 SVGIG, per germline (reference sequence). The CDR3 region has the DNA TGTGCCTGGAGTGGCCGGGACAGCTCAACCTACGAGCAGTACTTC. It yields the protein CAWSGRDSSTYEQYF.

The chain is built from TRBV7-2 and TRBJ1-3; D remains unclear. Trimming shortened V by 2 bases and J by 0 bases, and 14 bases separated the two germline ends. Germline V lookup: CDR1 SGHTA, CDR2 FQGNSA. This CDR3 has 17 amino acids. The chain's CDR3 is CASSLPTGASSGNTIYF. CDR3 coding DNA: TGTGCCAGCAGCTTACCCACGGGTGCCTCCTCTGGAAACACCATATATTTT. Drawing the rest from reference TRBV7-2 and TRBJ1-3, the complete variable domain is GAGVSQSPSNKVTEKGKDVELRCDPISGHTALYWYRQSLGQGLEFLIYFQGNSAPDKSGLPSDRFSAERTGGSVSTLTIQRTQQEDSAVYLCASSLPTGASSGNTIYFGEGSWLTVV.

The count of this clone is one. Other DNA sequences in this sample translate to the same CDR3. The J gene is TRBJ1-4, the V gene TRBV10-3; possible D gene TRBD1, 5 bases. V lost 3 bases and J lost 8, with 13 bases in between. The CDR3 extends over 14 amino acids. The germline gives CDR1 ENHRY, CDR2 SYGVKD. CDR3 protein: CAISDLQGGEKLFF. The DNA of the CDR3 is TGTGCCATCAGTGACCTCCAGGGAGGCGAAAAACTGTTTTTT.

The V gene is TRBV28, the J gene TRBJ1-5, with 7 bases lining up with TRBD1. This CDR3 is 11 amino acids long. The ends lost 10 bases at V and 5 bases at J; junction bases unmatched: 2. Germline V gene lookup returns CDR1 MDHEN and CDR2 SYDVKM. The CDR3 DNA is TGTGCCAATACAGGGGATCAGCCCCAGCATTTT. It specifies CANTGDQPQHF.

This clone showed up just once. The V gene is TRBV14, the J gene TRBJ1-2; D remains ambiguous. Germline V gives CDR1 SGHDN, CDR2 FVKESK. Trimming removed 0 bases at V and 5 bases at J, with 7 bases between. The CDR3 loop spans 13 amino acids. The CDR3 coding sequence is TGTGCCAGCAGCCAAGACCCTAGATATGGCTACACCTTC. This translates into CASSQDPRYGYTF.

This clone was seen a single time. V usage is TRBV30 and J usage is TRBJ2-2; no clear D gene. CDR1 is GTSNPN and CDR2 is SVGIG in the germline V gene (reference sequence). The CDR3 covers 16 residues. Trimming removed 1 base from V and 1 base from J, with 13 bases in between. Here the CDR3 reads CAWSGALSGNTGELFF. For the CDR3, the DNA is TGTGCCTGGAGTGGTGCCTTGTCGGGGAACACCGGGGAGCTGTTTTTT.

The table lists this clone with a few counts. CDR3 sequence reads: CAIGGGANEKLFF. CDR3 bases: TGTGCCATCGGAGGGGGGGCTAATGAAAAACTGTTTTTT. The chain links TRBV10-3 to TRBJ1-4; D possibly corresponds to TRBD1 (6 bases). The ends were cut back, 8 bases at V and 3 bases at J, with 10 bases in the middle. The CDR3 is 13 amino acids. Per germline, CDR1 ENHRY and CDR2 SYGVKD.

In regard to this clone: A much larger clone sits a single nucleotide away, making a read error possible. This rearrangement joins TRBV14 to TRBJ1-6; 7 nucleotides agree with TRBD1. Germline CDR1 reads SGHDN; CDR2 reads FVKESK. The CDR3 spans 14 residues. CDR3 in amino acids: CASSQQTGREPLYF. The CDR3 nucleotides are TGTGCCAGCAGCCAACAGACAGGGAGGGAGCCCCTCTACTTT.

The chain uses TRBV18 and TRBJ2-2; D is ambiguous. In germline, CDR1 is KGHSH, CDR2 LQKENI. V lost 3 bases and J lost 6, with 5 bases in between. The CDR3 totals 12 residues. Here the CDR3 reads CASSPDAGELFF. The CDR3 DNA sequence: TGTGCCAGCTCACCGGACGCCGGGGAGCTGTTTTTT.

The J gene is TRBJ1-1, the V gene TRBV5-8; 11 bases map to TRBD1. This CDR3 contains 12 residues. Germline V lookup: CDR1 SGHTS, CDR2 YDEGEE. Trimming cost V 5 bases and J 10 bases; bases outside gene matches: 4. The chain's CDR3 is CASSGTGGGAFF. For the CDR3, the DNA is TGTGCCAGCAGTGGGACAGGGGGGGGAGCTTTCTTT.

This clone appeared a few times. The genes are TRBV6-6 and TRBJ2-1; 10 nucleotides align to TRBD2. Germline loops: CDR1 MNHNY, CDR2 SVGAGI (reference sequence). There are 16 residues in the CDR3. Unmatched junction bases numbered 6, after V lost 2 bases and J lost 5 bases. The CDR3 region has the DNA TGTGCCAGCAGTTACAGGGCTAGCGGGGGAGACAATGAGCAGTTCTTC. Translated: CASSYRASGGDNEQFF.

The chain employs TRBV5-1 and TRBJ2-1, with 8 bases that match TRBD1. This CDR3 has 15 residues. The V segment lost 0 bases and the J segment 3 bases; nucleotides outside the gene matches: 2. CDR1 and CDR2 from the germline V gene are SGHRS and YFSETQ. The CDR3 region has the DNA TGCGCCAGCAGCTTGGCGGACAGGGTCTACAATGAGCAGTTCTTC. Amino acid sequence: CASSLADRVYNEQFF.

This clone was seen a single time. The rearrangement links TRBV5-1 to TRBJ2-5, with D perhaps being TRBD1 or TRBD2 (5 bases each). Trimming cost V 5 bases and J 4 bases, with 12 bases left between them. The CDR3 loop spans 13 amino acids. Germline assignment: CDR1 SGHRS and CDR2 YFSETQ. CDR3 nucleotide sequence: TGCGCCAGCAGTCGTGGGGGATCAGAGACCCAGTACTTC. This codes for CASSRGGSETQYF. The entire variable domain, with the rest obtained from reference TRBV5-1 and TRBJ2-5, is as follows: KAGVTQTPRYLIKTRGQQVTLSCSPISGHRSVSWYQQTPGQGLQFLFEYFSETQRNKGNFPGRFSGRQFSNSRSEMNVSTLELGDSALYLCASSRGGSETQYFGPGTRLLVL.

V and J are TRBV2 and TRBJ2-2, with D tentatively TRBD2 (6 bases). Trimming took off 7 bases at V and 6 bases at J, with 9 bases between the two ends. CDR1 and CDR2 (germline): SNHLY, FYNNEI. CDR3 length: 12 residues. CDR3 nucleotide sequence: TGTGCCAGCAAATGGGAGGCCGGGGAGCTGTTTTTT. Translating gives CASKWEAGELFF.

J is TRBJ1-4 and V is TRBV5-6; TRBD1 might be the D (5 bases). This CDR3 is 15 amino acids long. Germline-derived CDR1 and CDR2 are SGHDT and YYEEEE. V lost 0 bases and J 3 bases, leaving 9 bases between the germline ends. The CDR3 sequence: CASSLVGPSNEKLFF. The CDR3 bases are TGTGCCAGCAGCTTGGTGGGGCCCTCTAATGAAAAACTGTTTTTT.

This clone was seen only a few times. The chain combines TRBV5-8 with TRBJ2-6; the D gene is possibly TRBD1 (5 bases). V dropped 4 bases and J dropped 2 bases, with 7 bases sitting between them. CDR1 is SGHTS, CDR2 YDEGEE, per germline. This CDR3 comprises 14 residues. The DNA of the CDR3 is TGTGCCAGCAGCAGGGGCCCTGGGGCCAACGTCCTGACTTTC. Translation gives CASSRGPGANVLTF.

V and J are TRBV5-6 and TRBJ2-7; unclear D gene. V dropped 4 bases and J dropped 2 bases, with 10 bases sitting between them. The CDR3 has 13 amino acids. Germline assignment: CDR1 SGHDT and CDR2 YYEEEE. The CDR3, as DNA: TGTGCCAGCAGCCGCGAGGTCCCCTACGAGCAGTACTTC. Protein: CASSREVPYEQYF.

As concerns this clone: A junction boundary mismatches the germline segment, possibly from a read error. The genes are TRBV7-7 and TRBJ2-7; 11 bases fit TRBD1. CDR3 size: 13 residues. Germline CDR1 reads SSHAT; CDR2 reads FNYEAQ (reference sequence). The CDR3 is CASSRDRGNEQYF. CDR3 nucleotides: TGTGCTAGCAGCCGGGACAGGGGGAACGAGCAGTACTTC. The complete variable domain, with remaining parts taken from reference TRBV7-7 and TRBJ2-7, reads GAGVSQSPRYKVTKRGQDVTLRCDPISSHATLYWYQQALGQGPEFLTYFNYEAQPDKSGLPSDRFSAERPEGSISTLTIQRTEQRDSAMYRCASSRDRGNEQYFGPGTRLTVT.

Only a few counts were recorded for this clone. This specimen includes other DNA sequences encoding the same CDR3. CDR3 region: CASSERGKETQYF. The CDR3 nucleotides are TGCGCCAGCAGTGAGAGGGGTAAAGAGACCCAGTACTTC. The rearrangement uses TRBV10-2 and TRBJ2-5; the D gene is possibly TRBD1 (5 bases). Per germline, CDR1 WSHSY and CDR2 SAAADI. The CDR3 is 13 amino acids. Trimming stripped 2 bases from V and 3 bases from J, with 7 bases between.

The CDR3 loop reads CASSPGTGGVKYEQYF. The CDR3 DNA is TGTGCCAGCAGCCCCGGGACAGGGGGCGTGAAGTACGAGCAGTACTTC. V is TRBV5-6 and J is TRBJ2-7; 12 nucleotides match TRBD1. The CDR3 contains 16 residues. The germline V gene encodes CDR1 SGHDT and CDR2 YYEEEE. With 4 bases clipped from V and 4 bases from J, the junction kept 9 bases outside the gene matches.

This clone was found many times. The chain joins TRBV6-1 to TRBJ1-2; maybe TRBD1 (5 bases). The V end lost 4 bases, the J end lost 3 bases, and 15 bases lay between the germline ends. Germline loops: CDR1 MNHNS, CDR2 SASEGT. The CDR3 totals 15 residues. The CDR3 bases are TGTGCCAGCAGTGCCGGGACGGGGGGAGACTATGGCTACACCTTC. It specifies CASSAGTGGDYGYTF.

This clone was observed many times. The chain links TRBV4-1 to TRBJ2-5; no clear D. The CDR3 sequence is 15 residues long. Germline V gene data show CDR1 as MGHRA and CDR2 as YSYEKL. The V end was cut by 4 bases, the J end by 2 bases, with 14 bases between. The chain's CDR3 is CASSREARLQETQYF. The CDR3 DNA is TGCGCCAGCAGCCGCGAGGCTCGCTTACAAGAGACCCAGTACTTC.

This sequence joins TRBV6-6 and TRBJ2-4, with 7 bases lining up with TRBD1. The junction had 9 bases not matched to a gene; V was cut back by 5 bases and J by 5 bases. CDR3 size: 15 residues. Germline V gene sequence: CDR1 MNHNY, CDR2 SVGAGI (reference sequence). The CDR3: CASSPTPGQENIQYF. As DNA, the CDR3 is TGTGCCAGCAGTCCCACGCCCGGACAGGAAAACATTCAGTACTTC.

Only a few counts were recorded for this clone. The chain employs TRBV5-4 and TRBJ2-7; TRBD2 is a possible D gene (7 bases). Germline-derived CDR1 and CDR2 are SGHNT and YYREEE (reference sequence). V was clipped by 4 bases and J by 1 base, with 18 bases between them. This CDR3 has 16 residues. CDR3 region: CASSLRGGQISYEQYF. The CDR3 DNA reads as TGTGCCAGCAGCCTAAGGGGGGGCCAAATATCCTACGAGCAGTACTTC.